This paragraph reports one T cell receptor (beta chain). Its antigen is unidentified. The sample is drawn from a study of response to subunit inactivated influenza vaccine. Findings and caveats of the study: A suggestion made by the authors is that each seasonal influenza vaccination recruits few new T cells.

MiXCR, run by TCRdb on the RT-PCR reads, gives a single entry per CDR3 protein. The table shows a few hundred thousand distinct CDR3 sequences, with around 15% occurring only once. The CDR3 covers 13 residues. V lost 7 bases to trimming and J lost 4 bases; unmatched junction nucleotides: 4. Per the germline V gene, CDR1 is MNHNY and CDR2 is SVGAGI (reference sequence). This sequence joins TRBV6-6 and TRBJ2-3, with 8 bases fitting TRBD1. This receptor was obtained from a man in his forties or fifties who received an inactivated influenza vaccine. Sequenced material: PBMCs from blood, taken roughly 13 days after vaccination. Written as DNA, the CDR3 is TGTGCCAGCACCCAGGACAGGGCAGATACGCAGTATTTT. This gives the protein CASTQDRADTQYF.